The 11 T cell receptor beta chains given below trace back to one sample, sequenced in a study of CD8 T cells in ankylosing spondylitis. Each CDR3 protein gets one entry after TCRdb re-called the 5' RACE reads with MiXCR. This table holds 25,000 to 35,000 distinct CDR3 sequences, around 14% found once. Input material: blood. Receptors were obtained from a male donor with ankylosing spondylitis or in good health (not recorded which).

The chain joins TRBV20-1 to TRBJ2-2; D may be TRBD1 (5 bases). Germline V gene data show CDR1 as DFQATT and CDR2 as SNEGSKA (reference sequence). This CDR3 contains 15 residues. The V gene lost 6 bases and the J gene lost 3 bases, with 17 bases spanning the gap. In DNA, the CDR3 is TGCAGTGCCATGACAGCTTCTTACTACACCGGGGAGCTGTTTTTT. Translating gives CSAMTASYYTGELFF.

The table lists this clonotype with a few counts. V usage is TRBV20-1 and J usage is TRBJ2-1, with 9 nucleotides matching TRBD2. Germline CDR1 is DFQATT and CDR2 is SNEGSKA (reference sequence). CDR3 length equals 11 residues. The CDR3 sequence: CRGAAGGEQFF. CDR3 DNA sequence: TGCAGGGGGGCCGCGGGAGGGGAGCAGTTCTTC.

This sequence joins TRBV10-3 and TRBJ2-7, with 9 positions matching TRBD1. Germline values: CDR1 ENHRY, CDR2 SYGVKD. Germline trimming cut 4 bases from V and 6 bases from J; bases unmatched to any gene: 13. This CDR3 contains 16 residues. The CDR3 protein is CAISAPGQGTAVEQYF. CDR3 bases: TGTGCCATCAGTGCACCGGGACAGGGTACCGCCGTCGAGCAGTACTTC.

CDR3 sequence (DNA): TGTGCCAGCAGCCAAGTCAGCCCCCGAGAGACCCAGTACTTC. Amino acids: CASSQVSPRETQYF. The chain links TRBV14 to TRBJ2-5; D is unresolved. Deletions cut 1 base from V and 4 bases from J, with 10 bases between. From germline, CDR1 is SGHDN and CDR2 FVKESK. This CDR3 contains 14 residues.

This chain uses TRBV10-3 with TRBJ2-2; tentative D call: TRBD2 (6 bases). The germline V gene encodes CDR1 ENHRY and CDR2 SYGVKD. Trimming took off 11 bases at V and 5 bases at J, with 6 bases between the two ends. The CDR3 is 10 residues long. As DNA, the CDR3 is TGTGCCGCGGGGACCGGGGAGCTGTTTTTT. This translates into CAAGTGELFF.

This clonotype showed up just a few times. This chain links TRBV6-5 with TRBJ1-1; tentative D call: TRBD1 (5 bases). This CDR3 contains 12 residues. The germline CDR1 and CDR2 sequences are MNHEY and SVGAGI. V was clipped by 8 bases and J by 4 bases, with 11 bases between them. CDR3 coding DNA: TGTGCCAGCGGGGGTAGGACCACTGAAGCTTTCTTT. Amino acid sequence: CASGGRTTEAFF.

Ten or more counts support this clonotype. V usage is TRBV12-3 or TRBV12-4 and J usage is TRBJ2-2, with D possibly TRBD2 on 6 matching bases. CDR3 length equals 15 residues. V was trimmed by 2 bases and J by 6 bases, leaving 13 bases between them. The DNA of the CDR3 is TGTGCCAGCAGTTTAAGAGTCCCGGGGGCCGGGGAGCTGTTTTTT. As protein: CASSLRVPGAGELFF.

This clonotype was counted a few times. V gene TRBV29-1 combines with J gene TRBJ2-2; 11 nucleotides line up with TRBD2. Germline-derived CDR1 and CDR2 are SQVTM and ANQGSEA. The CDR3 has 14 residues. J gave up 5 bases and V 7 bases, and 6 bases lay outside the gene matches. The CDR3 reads CSALAGEVTGELFF. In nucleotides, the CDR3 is TGCAGCGCACTAGCGGGAGAGGTTACCGGGGAGCTGTTTTTT.

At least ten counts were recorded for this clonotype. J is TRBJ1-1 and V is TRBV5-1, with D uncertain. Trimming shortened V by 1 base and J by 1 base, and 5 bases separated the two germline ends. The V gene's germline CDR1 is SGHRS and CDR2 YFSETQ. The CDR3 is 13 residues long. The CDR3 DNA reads TGCGCCAGCAGCTTGAGGGAGAACACTGAAGCTTTCTTT. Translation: CASSLRENTEAFF. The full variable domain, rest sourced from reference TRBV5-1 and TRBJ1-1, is KAGVTQTPRYLIKTRGQQVTLSCSPISGHRSVSWYQQTPGQGLQFLFEYFSETQRNKGNFPGRFSGRQFSNSRSEMNVSTLELGDSALYLCASSLRENTEAFFGQGTRLTVV.

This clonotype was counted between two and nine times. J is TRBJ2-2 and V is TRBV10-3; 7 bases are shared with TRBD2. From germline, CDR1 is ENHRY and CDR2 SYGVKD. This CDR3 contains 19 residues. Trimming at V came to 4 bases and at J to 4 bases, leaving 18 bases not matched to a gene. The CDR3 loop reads CAISGAGVRPLILTGELFF. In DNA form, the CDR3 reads TGTGCCATCAGTGGGGCGGGAGTCAGGCCCCTGATCCTCACCGGGGAGCTGTTTTTT.

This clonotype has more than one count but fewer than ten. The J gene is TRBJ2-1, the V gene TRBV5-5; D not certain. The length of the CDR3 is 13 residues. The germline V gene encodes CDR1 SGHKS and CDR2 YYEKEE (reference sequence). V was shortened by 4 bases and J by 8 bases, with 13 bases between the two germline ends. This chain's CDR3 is CASSPPGFDEQFF. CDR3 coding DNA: TGTGCCAGCAGCCCGCCGGGCTTCGATGAGCAGTTCTTC.